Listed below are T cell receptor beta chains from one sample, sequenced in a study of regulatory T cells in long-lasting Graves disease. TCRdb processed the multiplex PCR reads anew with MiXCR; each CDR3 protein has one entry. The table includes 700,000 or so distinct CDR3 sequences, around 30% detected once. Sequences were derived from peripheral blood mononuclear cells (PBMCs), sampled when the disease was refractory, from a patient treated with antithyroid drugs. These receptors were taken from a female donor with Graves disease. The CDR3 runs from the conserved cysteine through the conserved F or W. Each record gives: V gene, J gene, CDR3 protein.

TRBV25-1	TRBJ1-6	CASSAWESHNSPLHF
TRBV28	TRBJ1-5	CASSLSGVSNQPQHF
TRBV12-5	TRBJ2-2	CASGEAPSDSLRTGELFF
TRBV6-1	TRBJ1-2	CASSEGNPENGYTF
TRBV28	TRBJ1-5	CASSLFNRDRGLLSNQPQHF
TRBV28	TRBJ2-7	CASSSQTSGRSRSYEQYF
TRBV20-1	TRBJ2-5	CSASTSGPGRETQYF
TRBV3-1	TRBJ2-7	CASSQAASPSYEQYF
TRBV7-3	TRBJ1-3	CASSSGLGGTIYF
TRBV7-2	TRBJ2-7	CASSSDVYYEQYF
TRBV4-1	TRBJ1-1	CASSQGWAGVTDTEAFF
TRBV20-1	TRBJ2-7	CSARRSGQPSYEQYF
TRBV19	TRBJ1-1	CASSIGENTEAFF
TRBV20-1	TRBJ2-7	CSAPAGDDEQYF
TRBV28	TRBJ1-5	CASSRQNNQPQHF
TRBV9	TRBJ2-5	CASSELAGGETQYF
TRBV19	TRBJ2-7	CASSIAELAGPYEQYF
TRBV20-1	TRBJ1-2	CSARHRDRGEANYGYTF
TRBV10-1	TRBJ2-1	CASSPSPTGLAVEQFF
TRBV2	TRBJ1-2	CASRDTAREGYTF
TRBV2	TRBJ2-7	CASSGPGASGRYEQYF
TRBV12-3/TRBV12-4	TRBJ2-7	CASSPSGRSSYEQYF
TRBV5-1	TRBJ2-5	CASSLTGTVSETQYF
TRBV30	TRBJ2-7	CAWSQTGGSEQYF
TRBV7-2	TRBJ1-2	CASSHGQDNYGYTF
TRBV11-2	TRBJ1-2	CASSYIDRDGYTF
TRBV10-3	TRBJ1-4	CAISRDLTTNEKLFF
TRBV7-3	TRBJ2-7	CASSLNSYNEQYF
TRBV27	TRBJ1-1	CASSWGAEAFF
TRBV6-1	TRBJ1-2	CASRSPQGPGYTF
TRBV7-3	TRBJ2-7	CASSLTSSGPYEQYF